This entry is about one TCR beta chain. One end of the junction fails to match germline, which may point to a read error. Other DNA sequences from this sample encode an identical CDR3 as well. The protocol was immunoSEQ multiplex PCR, while the TCRdb copy is restricted to in-frame clones and leaves out a portion. The repertoire holds 75,000 to 100,000 clones, about nine tenths seen once, with 5.5% in the top ten. Germline values: CDR1 SGDLS, CDR2 YYNGEE. CDR3 size: 16 residues. The data stem from a study of control samples from healthy donors and cancer patients. The sequenced sample was blood. The TCR sequence derives from a man between 45 and 60 years old in good health. The rearrangement joins TRBV9 to TRBJ1-2; D is uncertain. In DNA, the CDR3 is TGCGCCAGCAGTAGCGGCGGGATCGAGGTGAGCGATGGCTACACCTTC. Its translation is CASSSGGIEVSDGYTF.